The 25 T cell receptor beta chains below all came from one sample that was sequenced in a study of regulatory T cells in long-lasting Graves disease. Both iRepertoire HTBI primers and Arm-PCR of CDR3 regions were used to build the TCR beta libraries. From the multiplex PCR reads, TCRdb called clonotypes with MiXCR, one entry per CDR3 protein. The sample shows approximately 270,000 distinct CDR3 sequences, 15% to 20% of them seen only once. Time point of the sample: newly diagnosed GD, antithyroid drugs for less than 3 months. PBMCs were the source of the RNA used for TCR sequencing. These data were also filed under a second study, of T cells in Graves' hyperthyroidism and ophthalmopathy.

This material consisted of peripheral blood mononuclear cells (PBMCs), taken at new diagnosis, from a patient treated with antithyroid drugs. These receptors all come from a woman in her thirties with Graves disease.

This clonotype was found many times. The chain joins TRBV6-2 or TRBV6-3 to TRBJ1-4, with TRBD1 as a possible D gene (6 bases). The length of the CDR3 is 15 residues. Trimming cost V 2 bases and J 0 bases, with 7 bases left between them. The germline V gene has CDR1 MNHEY and CDR2 SVGEGT. The CDR3 nucleotides read TGTGCCAGCAGTTACGAGGGGGCAACTAATGAAAAACTGTTTTTT. This codes for CASSYEGATNEKLFF.

Concerning this clonotype: This likely reflects a read error, since a far larger clone is one base away. The chain has TRBV7-9 and TRBJ2-3; the D gene is possibly TRBD1 (6 bases). The tail of the sequence fits TRBJ1-1 better, so the J call may be wrong. Germline CDR1 SEHNR, CDR2 FQNEAQ (reference sequence). CDR3 length: 11 amino acids. The CDR3 region is CVSSFGQEAFF. The CDR3 nucleotides are TGTGTCAGCAGCTTTGGACAGGAAGCTTTCTTT.

This clonotype appeared many times. V is TRBV6-1 and J is TRBJ1-5; TRBD1 matches 9 bases. Trimming removed 6 bases from V and 6 bases from J; junction bases left unmatched: 6. The germline CDR1 and CDR2 sequences are MNHNS and SASEGT. The length of the CDR3 is 14 residues. The CDR3 protein is CASRGQGHSQPQHF. CDR3 bases: TGTGCCAGCAGGGGACAGGGTCACAGTCAGCCCCAGCATTTT.

A note on this clonotype: At one boundary the junction diverges from the germline segment, which might be a read error. The chain is built from TRBV7-7 and TRBJ2-5, with D possibly TRBD2 on 7 matching bases. The CDR3 is made up of 13 amino acids. Germline CDR1 SSHAT, CDR2 FNYEAQ (reference sequence). CDR3 region: CASSFGGAETQYF. The CDR3 coding sequence is TGTGCTAGCAGCTTTGGGGGGGCCGAGACCCAGTACTTC.

This clonotype came up once. This chain joins TRBV29-1 and TRBJ1-4; D uncertain. Trimming pared 7 bases from V and 3 bases from J, leaving 9 bases between. The CDR3 consists of 12 residues. CDR1 is SQVTM, CDR2 ANQGSEA, per germline. This chain's CDR3 is CSGSEANEKLFF. The CDR3 bases are TGCAGCGGGTCGGAGGCTAATGAAAAACTGTTTTTT.

This clonotype was found many times. This chain uses TRBV20-1 with TRBJ2-7, with 9 bases aligning to TRBD1. The CDR3 runs 15 residues. J gave up 4 bases and V 0 bases, and 7 bases lay outside the gene matches. CDR1 is DFQATT and CDR2 is SNEGSKA in the germline V gene (reference sequence). The CDR3 nucleotides are TGCAGTGCTAGAGATCGGGGGACAGGGTTATACGAGCAGTACTTC. Translation gives CSARDRGTGLYEQYF.

This clonotype was detected ten times or more. The CDR3 protein is CSARAGAGGSYNEQFF. The CDR3 DNA sequence: TGCAGTGCTAGAGCCGGCGCGGGGGGCTCCTACAATGAGCAGTTCTTC. This chain connects TRBV20-1 to TRBJ2-1; TRBD2 aligns across 8 bases. V gave up 1 base and J gave up 0 bases; unmatched junction bases: 5. There are 16 residues in the CDR3. CDR1 is DFQATT, CDR2 SNEGSKA, per germline (reference sequence).

This clonotype was observed many times. The rearrangement joins TRBV3-1 to TRBJ1-3; no clear D. This CDR3 is 15 amino acids long. CDR1 LGHDT and CDR2 YNNKEL come from the germline V gene (reference sequence). Trimming stripped 9 bases from V and 2 bases from J, with 17 bases between. The CDR3: CASQLGVSPGNTIYF. The CDR3 DNA is TGTGCCAGTCAACTCGGGGTTTCCCCTGGAAACACCATATATTTT.

This clonotype was picked up many times. V gene TRBV6-1 combines with J gene TRBJ1-5; 7 bases are a match to TRBD1. Looked up from germline, CDR1 is MNHNS and CDR2 is SASEGT. The V and J ends lost 4 bases and 4 bases, in that order; junction bases with no gene match: 7. This CDR3 is built from 15 residues. CDR3 amino acids: CASSGGSQGNQPQHF. The DNA for the CDR3 is TGTGCCAGCAGTGGAGGGTCACAGGGGAATCAGCCCCAGCATTTT.

The chain uses TRBV10-3 and TRBJ1-1; maybe TRBD1 (6 bases). Trimming removed 0 bases at V and 3 bases at J, with 17 bases between. Germline loops: CDR1 ENHRY, CDR2 SYGVKD. CDR3 length: 17 residues. Here the CDR3 DNA reads TGTGCCATCAGTGAGTCGGGAGGCGGGGGGGCGGACACTGAAGCTTTCTTT. It encodes CAISESGGGGADTEAFF.

The J gene is TRBJ2-1, the V gene TRBV5-4, with unresolved D. The CDR3 consists of 13 residues. Germline loops: CDR1 SGHNT, CDR2 YYREEE (reference sequence). Trimming removed 1 base at V and 10 bases at J, with 12 bases between. CDR3 in DNA: TGTGCCAGCAGCTTGAACTACCCCATGGAGCAGTTCTTC. Translation: CASSLNYPMEQFF. Full variable domain (rest looked up from reference TRBV5-4 and TRBJ2-1): ETGVTQSPTHLIKTRGQQVTLRCSSQSGHNTVSWYQQALGQGPQFIFQYYREEENGRGNFPPRFSGLQFPNYSSELNVNALELDDSALYLCASSLNYPMEQFFGPGTRLTVL.

There are many counts of this clonotype. V gene TRBV29-1 combines with J gene TRBJ1-2; D is ambiguous. V gave up 6 bases and J gave up 5 bases, with 13 bases separating them. The germline CDR1 and CDR2 sequences are SQVTM and ANQGSEA. This CDR3 is built from 12 residues. The CDR3 coding sequence is TGCAGCGTCCATTTGGACGAATATGGCTACACCTTC. It specifies CSVHLDEYGYTF.

This clonotype was seen at least ten times. The rearrangement joins TRBV6-9 to TRBJ1-1, with TRBD1 as a possible D gene (5 bases). This CDR3 comprises 13 residues. Deletions cut 4 bases from V and 6 bases from J, with 12 bases between. The germline V gene encodes CDR1 MNHGY and CDR2 SVAAGI. CDR3 nucleotides: TGTGCCAGCAGTTCTGGGGCTAGGGCTGAAGCTTTCTTT. Protein: CASSSGARAEAFF.

The chain couples TRBV30 to TRBJ1-2; no clear D gene. V shed 3 bases and J shed 5 bases, with 31 bases lying between them. The germline V gene has CDR1 GTSNPN and CDR2 SVGIG (reference sequence). This CDR3 region has 19 residues. The CDR3 coding sequence is TGTGCCTGGAGCCCCTCCGCTAGGAGGCCTAGCCCCTTTCGGTATGGCTACACCTTC. Encoded protein: CAWSPSARRPSPFRYGYTF. Full variable domain (outside the CDR3, taken from reference TRBV30 and TRBJ1-2): SQTIHQWPATLVQPVGSPLSLECTVEGTSNPNLYWYRQAAGRGLQLLFYSVGIGQISSEVPQNLSASRPQDRQFILSSKKLLLSDSGFYLCAWSPSARRPSPFRYGYTFGSGTRLTVV.

This clonotype was seen ten or more times. V is TRBV27 and J is TRBJ2-7; tentative D call: TRBD2 (6 bases). The V and J ends lost 4 bases and 4 bases respectively, with 17 bases between them. Germline lookup yields CDR1 MNHEY and CDR2 SMNVEV (reference sequence). The CDR3 sequence is 15 residues long. In DNA, the CDR3 is TGTGCCAGCAGTTACGGGGACTCCAGAATTTACGAGCAGTACTTC. Its translation is CASSYGDSRIYEQYF.

This clonotype was counted only a few times. As DNA, the CDR3 is TGTGCCACCAGTGATCCCAACAGGGAAGAGACCCAGTACTTC. Translation: CATSDPNREETQYF. This chain connects TRBV24-1 to TRBJ2-5, with D tentatively TRBD1 (6 bases). CDR1 KGHDR and CDR2 SFDVKD come from the germline V gene. V was cut by 3 bases and J by 3 bases, with 10 bases left in between. CDR3 size: 14 residues.

This clonotype occurred many times. The chain has TRBV9 and TRBJ2-7, with D uncertain. The CDR3 is 13 residues long. The germline V gene encodes CDR1 SGDLS and CDR2 YYNGEE. V lost 5 bases to trimming and J lost 2 bases, with 11 bases between them. In DNA, the CDR3 is TGTGCCAGCAGTGGTACACCGCCCTACGAGCAGTACTTC. Translating it yields CASSGTPPYEQYF.

V and J are TRBV11-1 and TRBJ2-7; 7 bases match TRBD2. Germline V lookup: CDR1 SGHAT, CDR2 FQDESV (reference sequence). The CDR3 loop spans 15 amino acids. V was pared by 3 bases and J by 4 bases, with 9 bases of the junction left unmatched. The chain's CDR3 is CASSFRRGEGYEQYF. CDR3 coding DNA: TGTGCCAGCAGCTTCCGACGCGGGGAGGGTTACGAGCAGTACTTC.

This clonotype appeared once. A much larger clone lies a single base off, so this may be a read error. The chain carries TRBV11-2 and TRBJ2-3; D not resolved. This CDR3 region has 12 residues. The V end was cut by 2 bases, the J end by 6 bases, with 6 bases between. CDR1 is SGHAT, CDR2 FQNNGV, per germline. CDR3 coding DNA: TGTGCCAGCAGCTTATTGAGGGATACGCAGTATTTT. The encoded protein is CASSLLRDTQYF.

At least ten counts were recorded for this clonotype. The chain uses TRBV5-1 and TRBJ1-2; 8 nucleotides line up with TRBD1. V lost 6 bases, J lost 4 bases, and 17 bases stayed unmatched. The CDR3 runs 17 residues. The germline V gene encodes CDR1 SGHRS and CDR2 YFSETQ. The CDR3 loop reads CASTPLWAGGDGYGYTF. CDR3 bases: TGCGCCAGCACCCCCCTTTGGGCAGGGGGCGATGGCTATGGCTACACCTTC.

This clonotype was recorded at least ten times. V is TRBV3-1 and J is TRBJ1-1; D perhaps matches TRBD1 (5 bases). The CDR3 has 16 amino acids. V lost 2 bases, J lost 6 bases, and 19 bases lay in between. CDR1 is LGHDT and CDR2 is YNNKEL in the germline V gene (reference sequence). Here the CDR3 reads CASSQLATSGDAEAFF. The CDR3 DNA reads TGTGCCAGCAGCCAATTGGCCACGTCCGGGGACGCTGAAGCTTTCTTT.

This clonotype was seen many times. V and J are TRBV2 and TRBJ2-7; no firm D call. Germline-derived CDR1 and CDR2 are SNHLY and FYNNEI. V shed 1 base and J shed 5 bases, with 15 bases lying between them. The CDR3 loop spans 15 amino acids. The CDR3 sequence: CASSEELGRFDEQYF. Written as DNA, the CDR3 is TGTGCCAGCAGTGAAGAACTGGGTAGGTTTGACGAGCAGTACTTC.

There are many counts of this clonotype. This sequence joins TRBV24-1 and TRBJ2-1; D is undetermined. CDR3 length: 12 residues. With 3 bases removed from V and 7 bases from J, the gap between germline ends came to 6 bases. Looked up from germline, CDR1 is KGHDR and CDR2 is SFDVKD. CDR3 sequence (DNA): TGTGCCACCAGTGATCCCTCTAATGAGCAGTTCTTC. This sequence encodes CATSDPSNEQFF.

This clonotype was picked up many times. The V call is TRBV20-1, the J call TRBJ1-2, with 8 positions matching TRBD1. Germline V gene data show CDR1 as DFQATT and CDR2 as SNEGSKA (reference sequence). Trimming took 5 bases from V and 8 from J; bases not matched to a gene: 4. This CDR3 contains 11 residues. CDR3 sequence: CSARQGAGYTF. The CDR3 DNA is TGCAGTGCTCGGCAGGGGGCAGGCTACACCTTC.

Worth noting for this clonotype: A much bigger clone sits one base away, suggesting this may be a read error. The chain uses TRBV11-2 and TRBJ2-3; TRBD1 is a possible D gene (5 bases). The J call may be wrong; the DNA end is better matched by TRBJ1-5. Per the germline V gene, CDR1 is SGHAT and CDR2 is FQNNGV. The CDR3 has 17 amino acids. The CDR3 is CASSLDFPGGFLDTQHF. The CDR3 DNA follows: TGTGCCAGCAGCTTAGACTTCCCGGGGGGTTTCTTAGATACGCAGCATTTT.